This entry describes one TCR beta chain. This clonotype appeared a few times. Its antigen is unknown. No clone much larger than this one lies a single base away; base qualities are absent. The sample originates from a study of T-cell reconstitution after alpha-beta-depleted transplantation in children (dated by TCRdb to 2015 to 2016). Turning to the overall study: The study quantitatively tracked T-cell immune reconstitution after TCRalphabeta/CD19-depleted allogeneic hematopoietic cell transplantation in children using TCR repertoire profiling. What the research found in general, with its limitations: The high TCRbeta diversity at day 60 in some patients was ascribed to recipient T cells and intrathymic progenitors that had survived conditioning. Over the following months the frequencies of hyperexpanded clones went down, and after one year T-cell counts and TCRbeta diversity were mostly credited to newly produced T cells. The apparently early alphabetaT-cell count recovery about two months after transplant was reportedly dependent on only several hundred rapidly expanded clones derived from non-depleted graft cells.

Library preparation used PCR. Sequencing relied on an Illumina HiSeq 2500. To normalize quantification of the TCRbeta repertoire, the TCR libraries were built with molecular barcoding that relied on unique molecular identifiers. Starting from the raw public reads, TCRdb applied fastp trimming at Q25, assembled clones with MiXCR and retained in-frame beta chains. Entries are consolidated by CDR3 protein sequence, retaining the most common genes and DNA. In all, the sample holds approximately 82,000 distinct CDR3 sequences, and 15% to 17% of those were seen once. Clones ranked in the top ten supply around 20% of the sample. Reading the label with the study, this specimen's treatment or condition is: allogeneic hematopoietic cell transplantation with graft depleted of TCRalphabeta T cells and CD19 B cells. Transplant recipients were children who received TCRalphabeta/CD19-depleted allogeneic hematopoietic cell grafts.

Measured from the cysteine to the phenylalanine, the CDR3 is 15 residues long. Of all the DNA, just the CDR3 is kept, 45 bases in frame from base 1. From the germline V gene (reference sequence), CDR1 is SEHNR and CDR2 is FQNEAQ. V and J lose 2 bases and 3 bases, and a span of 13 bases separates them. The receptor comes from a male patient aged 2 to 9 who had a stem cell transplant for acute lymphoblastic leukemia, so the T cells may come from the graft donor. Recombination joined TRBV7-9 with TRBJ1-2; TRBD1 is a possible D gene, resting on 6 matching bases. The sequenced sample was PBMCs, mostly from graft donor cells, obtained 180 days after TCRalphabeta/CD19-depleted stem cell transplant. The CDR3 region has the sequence CASSLTQGIDYGYTF. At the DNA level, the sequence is TGTGCCAGCAGCTTAACACAGGGTATCGACTATGGCTACACCTTC.